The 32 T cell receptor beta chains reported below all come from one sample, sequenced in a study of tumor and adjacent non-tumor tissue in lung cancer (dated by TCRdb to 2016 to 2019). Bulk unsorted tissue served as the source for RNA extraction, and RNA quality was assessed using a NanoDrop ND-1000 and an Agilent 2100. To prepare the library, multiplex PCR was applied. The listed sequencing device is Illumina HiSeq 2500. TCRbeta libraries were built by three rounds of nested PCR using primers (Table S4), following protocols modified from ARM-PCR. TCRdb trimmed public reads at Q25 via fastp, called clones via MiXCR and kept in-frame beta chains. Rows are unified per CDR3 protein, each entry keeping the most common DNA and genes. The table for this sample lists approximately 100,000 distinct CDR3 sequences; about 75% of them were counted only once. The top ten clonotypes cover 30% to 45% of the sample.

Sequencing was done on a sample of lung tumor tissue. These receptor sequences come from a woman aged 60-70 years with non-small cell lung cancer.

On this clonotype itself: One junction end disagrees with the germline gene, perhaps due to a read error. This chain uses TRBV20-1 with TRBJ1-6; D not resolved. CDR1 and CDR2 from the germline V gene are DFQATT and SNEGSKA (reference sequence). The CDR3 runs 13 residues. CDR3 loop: CSLLSDLNTPLHF. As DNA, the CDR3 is TGCAGTCTTCTATCCGATCTTAATACACCCCTCCACTTT.

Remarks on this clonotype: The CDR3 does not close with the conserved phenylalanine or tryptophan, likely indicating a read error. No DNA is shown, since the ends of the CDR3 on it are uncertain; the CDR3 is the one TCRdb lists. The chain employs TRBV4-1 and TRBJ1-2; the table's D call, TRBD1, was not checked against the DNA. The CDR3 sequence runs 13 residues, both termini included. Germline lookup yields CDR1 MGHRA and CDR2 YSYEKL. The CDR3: CASSLQGAYGFTY.

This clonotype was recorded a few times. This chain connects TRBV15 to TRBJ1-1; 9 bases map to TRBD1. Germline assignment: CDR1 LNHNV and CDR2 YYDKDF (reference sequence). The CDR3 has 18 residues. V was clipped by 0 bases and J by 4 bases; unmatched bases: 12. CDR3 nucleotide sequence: TGTGCCACCAGCAGAGATAGGGGACAGGGTATTGATGGCACTGAAGCTTTCTTT. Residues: CATSRDRGQGIDGTEAFF. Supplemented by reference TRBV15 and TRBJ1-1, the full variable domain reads DAMVIQNPRYQVTQFGKPVTLSCSQTLNHNVMYWYQQKSSQAPKLLFHYYDKDFNNEADTPDNFQSRRPNTSFCFLDIRSPGLGDTAMYLCATSRDRGQGIDGTEAFFGQGTRLTVV.

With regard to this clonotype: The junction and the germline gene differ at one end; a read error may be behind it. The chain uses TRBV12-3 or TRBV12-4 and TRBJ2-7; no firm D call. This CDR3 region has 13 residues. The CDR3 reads CVSSWELMGEQYF. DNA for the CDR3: TGTGTCAGCAGTTGGGAATTGATGGGCGAGCAGTACTTC.

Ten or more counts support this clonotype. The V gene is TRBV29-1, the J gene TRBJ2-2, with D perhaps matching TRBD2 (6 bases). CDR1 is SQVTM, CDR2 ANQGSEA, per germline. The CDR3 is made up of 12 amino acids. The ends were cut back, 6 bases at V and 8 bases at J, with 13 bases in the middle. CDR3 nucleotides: TGCAGCGTAGGACTACCCGGGGGGGAGCTGTTTTTT. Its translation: CSVGLPGGELFF.

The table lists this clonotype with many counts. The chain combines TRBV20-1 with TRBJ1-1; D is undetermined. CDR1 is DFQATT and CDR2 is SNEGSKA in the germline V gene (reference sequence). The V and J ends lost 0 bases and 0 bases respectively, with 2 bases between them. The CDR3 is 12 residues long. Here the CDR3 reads CSAREVNTEAFF. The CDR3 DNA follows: TGCAGTGCTAGAGAGGTGAACACTGAAGCTTTCTTT.

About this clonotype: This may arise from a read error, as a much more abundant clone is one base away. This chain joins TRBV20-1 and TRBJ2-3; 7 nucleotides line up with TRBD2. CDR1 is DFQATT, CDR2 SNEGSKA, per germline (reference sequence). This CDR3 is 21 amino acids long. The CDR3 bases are TGCAGTGCTTTTCCCGCTAGCGGCAGTCGCCCCCGGTTCGCTAGCACAGATAGGCAGTATTTT. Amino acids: CSAFPASGSRPRFASTDRQYF.

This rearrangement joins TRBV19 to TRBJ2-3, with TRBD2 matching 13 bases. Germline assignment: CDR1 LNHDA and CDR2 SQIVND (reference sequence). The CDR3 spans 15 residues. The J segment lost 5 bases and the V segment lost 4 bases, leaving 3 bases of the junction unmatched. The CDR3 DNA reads TGTGCCAGTAGTACGGGACTAGCGGGACTAGATACGCAGTATTTT. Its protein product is CASSTGLAGLDTQYF. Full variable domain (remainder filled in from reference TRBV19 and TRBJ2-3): DGGITQSPKYLFRKEGQNVTLSCEQNLNHDAMYWYRQDPGQGLRLIYYSQIVNDFQKGDIAEGYSVSREKKESFPLTVTSAQKNPTAFYLCASSTGLAGLDTQYFGPGTRLTVL.

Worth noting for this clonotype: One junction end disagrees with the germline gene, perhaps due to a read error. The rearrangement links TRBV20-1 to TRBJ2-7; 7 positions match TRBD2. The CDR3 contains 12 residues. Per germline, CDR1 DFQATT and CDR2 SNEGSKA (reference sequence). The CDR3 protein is CNASGRTGEQYF. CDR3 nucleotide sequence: TGCAATGCTAGCGGACGAACGGGGGAGCAGTATTTC.

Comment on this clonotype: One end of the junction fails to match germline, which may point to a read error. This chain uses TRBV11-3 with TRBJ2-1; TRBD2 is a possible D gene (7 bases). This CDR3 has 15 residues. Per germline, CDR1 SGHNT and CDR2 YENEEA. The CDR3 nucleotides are TGTGTCAGCAGCTTAGGCGGGGGCTCCCACAATGAGCAGTTCTTC. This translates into CVSSLGGGSHNEQFF.

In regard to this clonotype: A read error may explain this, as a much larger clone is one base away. DNA for the CDR3: TGCGCCAGCAGCCAAGACCCCTTAGGCGGGTGGTGGACCGGGGAGCTGTTTTTT. It specifies CASSQDPLGGWWTGELFF. This sequence joins TRBV4-1 and TRBJ2-2, with a weak D call TRBD2 (5 bases). The germline V gene encodes CDR1 MGHRA and CDR2 YSYEKL. CDR3 length equals 18 residues. The V end lost 0 bases, the J end lost 5 bases, and 19 bases lay between the germline ends.

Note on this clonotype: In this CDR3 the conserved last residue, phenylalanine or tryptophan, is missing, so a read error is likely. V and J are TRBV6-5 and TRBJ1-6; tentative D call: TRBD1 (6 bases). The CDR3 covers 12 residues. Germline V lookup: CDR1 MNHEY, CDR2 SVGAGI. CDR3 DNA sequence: TGCGCCAACCCCGGGACATGTTTACCCCTCCACTAT. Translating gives CANPGTCLPLHY.

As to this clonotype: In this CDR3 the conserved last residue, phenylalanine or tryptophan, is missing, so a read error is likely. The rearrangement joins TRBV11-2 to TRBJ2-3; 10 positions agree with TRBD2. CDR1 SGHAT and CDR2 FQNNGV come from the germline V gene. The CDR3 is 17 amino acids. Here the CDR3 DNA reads TGTGCCAGCAGTTTAGGTCCCCTAGCGGGGGTCACCCATACGCAGTATATT. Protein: CASSLGPLAGVTHTQYI.

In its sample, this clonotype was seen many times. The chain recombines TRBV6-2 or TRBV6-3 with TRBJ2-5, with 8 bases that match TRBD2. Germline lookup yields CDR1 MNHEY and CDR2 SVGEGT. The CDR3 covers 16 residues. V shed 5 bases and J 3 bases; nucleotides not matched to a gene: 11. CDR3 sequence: CASSSIQRERKETQYF. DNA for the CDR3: TGTGCCAGCAGTAGCATCCAGCGGGAGCGGAAAGAGACCCAGTACTTC.

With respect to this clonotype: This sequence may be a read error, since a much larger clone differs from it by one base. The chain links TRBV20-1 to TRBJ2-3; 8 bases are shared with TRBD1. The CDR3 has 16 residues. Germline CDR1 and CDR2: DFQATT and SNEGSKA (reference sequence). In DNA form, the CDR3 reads TGCATTGCTAGTATGCCGGGACAGGTGAACACAGATACGCAGTATTTT. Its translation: CIASMPGQVNTDTQYF.

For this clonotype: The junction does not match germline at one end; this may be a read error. CDR3 sequence: CASSLDSGTYEHYF. CDR3 coding DNA: TGTGCCAGCAGCCTAGATTCGGGAACCTACGAGCACTACTTC. The chain couples TRBV11-3 to TRBJ2-7; D is possibly TRBD2 (5 bases). Germline lookup yields CDR1 SGHNT and CDR2 YENEEA. This CDR3 has 14 residues.

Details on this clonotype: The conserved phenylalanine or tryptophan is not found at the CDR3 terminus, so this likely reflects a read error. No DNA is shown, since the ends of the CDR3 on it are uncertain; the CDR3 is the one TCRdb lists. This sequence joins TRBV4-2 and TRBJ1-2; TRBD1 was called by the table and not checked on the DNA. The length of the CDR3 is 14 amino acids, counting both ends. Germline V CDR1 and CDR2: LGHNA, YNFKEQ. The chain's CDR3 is CASSQVSRGYGYTS.

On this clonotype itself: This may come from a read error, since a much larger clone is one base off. The CDR3 DNA reads as TGTGCCAGCAGGACGGACTATAGCACAGATACGCAGTATTTT. Translation gives CASRTDYSTDTQYF. The chain has TRBV7-9 and TRBJ2-3, with a possible D match to TRBD2 (6 bases). This CDR3 is built from 14 residues. Germline V gene sequence: CDR1 SEHNR, CDR2 FQNEAQ (reference sequence). V gave up 6 bases and J gave up 0 bases, with 10 bases separating them.

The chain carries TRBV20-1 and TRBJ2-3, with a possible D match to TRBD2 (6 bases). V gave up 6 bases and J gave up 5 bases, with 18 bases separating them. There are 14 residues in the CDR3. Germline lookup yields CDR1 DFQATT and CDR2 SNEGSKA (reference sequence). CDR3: CSAAPASVLDTQYF. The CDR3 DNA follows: TGCAGTGCCGCCCCGGCTAGCGTGTTAGATACGCAGTATTTT.

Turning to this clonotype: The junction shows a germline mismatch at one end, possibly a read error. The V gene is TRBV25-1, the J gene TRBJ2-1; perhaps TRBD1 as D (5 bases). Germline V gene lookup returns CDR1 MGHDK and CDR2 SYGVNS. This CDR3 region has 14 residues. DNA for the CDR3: TGTGTCAGCAGTATACCCACCCCAGGGAATGAGCAGTTCTTC. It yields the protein CVSSIPTPGNEQFF.

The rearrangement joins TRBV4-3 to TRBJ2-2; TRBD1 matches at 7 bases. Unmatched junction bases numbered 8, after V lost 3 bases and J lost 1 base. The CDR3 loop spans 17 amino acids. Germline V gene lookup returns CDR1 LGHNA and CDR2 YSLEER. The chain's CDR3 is CASSQCTGEMNTGELFF. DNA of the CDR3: TGCGCCAGCAGCCAGTGTACAGGGGAAATGAACACCGGGGAGCTGTTTTTT.

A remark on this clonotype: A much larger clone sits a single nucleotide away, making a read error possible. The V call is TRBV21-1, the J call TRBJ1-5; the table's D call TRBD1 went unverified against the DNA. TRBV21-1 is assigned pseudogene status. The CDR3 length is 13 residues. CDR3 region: CPSSLGGDQPQHF. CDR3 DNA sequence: TGTCCCAGCAGCTTGGGGGGAGATCAGCCCCAGCATTTT.

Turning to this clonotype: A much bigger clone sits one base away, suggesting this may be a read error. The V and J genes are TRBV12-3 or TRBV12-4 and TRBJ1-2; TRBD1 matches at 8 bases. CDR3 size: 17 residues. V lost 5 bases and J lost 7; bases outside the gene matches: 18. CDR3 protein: CASSTRQGFLLRGGYTF. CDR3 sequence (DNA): TGTGCCAGCAGTACCCGACAGGGGTTCCTCCTAAGGGGTGGCTACACCTTC.

The CDR3 here is CAISLWRDIPNYGYTF. Written as DNA, the CDR3 is TGTGCCATCAGTTTGTGGCGGGACATACCTAACTATGGCTACACCTTC. The chain couples TRBV5-6 to TRBJ1-2; D is possibly TRBD1 (6 bases). There are 16 residues in the CDR3. Germline lookup yields CDR1 SGHDT and CDR2 YYEEEE. With 9 bases removed from V and 0 bases from J, the gap between germline ends came to 21 bases. Supplemented by reference TRBV5-6 and TRBJ1-2, the full variable domain reads DAGVTQSPTHLIKTRGQQVTLRCSPKSGHDTVSWYQQALGQGPQFIFQYYEEEERQRGNFPDRFSGHQFPNYSSELNVNALLLGDSALYLCAISLWRDIPNYGYTFGSGTRLTVV.

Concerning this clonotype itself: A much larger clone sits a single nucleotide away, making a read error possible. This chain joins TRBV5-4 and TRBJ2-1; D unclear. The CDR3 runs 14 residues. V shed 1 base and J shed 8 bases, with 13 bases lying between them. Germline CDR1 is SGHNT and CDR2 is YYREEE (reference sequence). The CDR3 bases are TGTGCCAGCAGCTTGTTGGCTACGAGCGATGAGCAGTTCTTC. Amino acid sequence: CASSLLATSDEQFF.

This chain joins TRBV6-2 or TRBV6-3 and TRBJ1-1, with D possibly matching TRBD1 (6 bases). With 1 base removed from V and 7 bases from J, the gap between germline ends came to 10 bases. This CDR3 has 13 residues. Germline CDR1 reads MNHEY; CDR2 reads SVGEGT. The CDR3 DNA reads TGTGCCAGCAGTTACTTGACAGGAAATGAAGCTTTCTTT. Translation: CASSYLTGNEAFF.

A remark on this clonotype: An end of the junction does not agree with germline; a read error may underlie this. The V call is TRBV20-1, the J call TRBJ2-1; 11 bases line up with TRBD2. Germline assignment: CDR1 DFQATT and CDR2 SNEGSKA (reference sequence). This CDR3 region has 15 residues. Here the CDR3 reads CSARNSGRGRAEHFF. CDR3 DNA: TGCAGTGCTAGAAATAGCGGGAGGGGTCGGGCTGAGCACTTCTTC.

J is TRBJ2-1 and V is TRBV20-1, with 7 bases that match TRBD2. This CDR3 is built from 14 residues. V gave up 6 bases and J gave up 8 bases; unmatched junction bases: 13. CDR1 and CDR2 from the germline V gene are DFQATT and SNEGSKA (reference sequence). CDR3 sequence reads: CSASSGGTLDEQFF. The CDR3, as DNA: TGCAGTGCCTCATCGGGAGGTACGCTAGATGAGCAGTTCTTC.

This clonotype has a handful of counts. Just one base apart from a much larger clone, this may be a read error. CDR3 in DNA: TGTGTCAGCTTCCGAGGGACAGGCAACACTGAAGCTTTCTTT. Translating it yields CVSFRGTGNTEAFF. The genes are TRBV7-8 and TRBJ1-1; 8 nucleotides line up with TRBD1. Germline loops: CDR1 SGHVS, CDR2 FQNEAQ. CDR3 length: 14 residues.

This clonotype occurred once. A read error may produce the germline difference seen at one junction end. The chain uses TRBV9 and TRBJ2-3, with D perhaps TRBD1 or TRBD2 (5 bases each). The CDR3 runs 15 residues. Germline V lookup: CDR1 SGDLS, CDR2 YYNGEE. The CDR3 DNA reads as TGTGCCAGCAGCACCCGGGACCTGGGCACAGATATGCAGTATTTT. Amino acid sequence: CASSTRDLGTDMQYF.

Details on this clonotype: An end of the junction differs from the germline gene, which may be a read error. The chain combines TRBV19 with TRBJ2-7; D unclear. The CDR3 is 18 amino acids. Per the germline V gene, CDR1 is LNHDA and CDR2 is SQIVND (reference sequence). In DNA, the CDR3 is TGTGCCAGTAGTATAAAATCTCCGGAACCGATCAGCTCCTACGAGCTGTACTTC. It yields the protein CASSIKSPEPISSYELYF.

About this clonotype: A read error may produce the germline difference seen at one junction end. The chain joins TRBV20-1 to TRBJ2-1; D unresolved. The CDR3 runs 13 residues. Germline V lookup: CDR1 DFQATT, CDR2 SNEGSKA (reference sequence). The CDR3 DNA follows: TGCAGTTCCAGCAGGTCCCGGTACAAAGAGCAGTTCTTC. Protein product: CSSSRSRYKEQFF.